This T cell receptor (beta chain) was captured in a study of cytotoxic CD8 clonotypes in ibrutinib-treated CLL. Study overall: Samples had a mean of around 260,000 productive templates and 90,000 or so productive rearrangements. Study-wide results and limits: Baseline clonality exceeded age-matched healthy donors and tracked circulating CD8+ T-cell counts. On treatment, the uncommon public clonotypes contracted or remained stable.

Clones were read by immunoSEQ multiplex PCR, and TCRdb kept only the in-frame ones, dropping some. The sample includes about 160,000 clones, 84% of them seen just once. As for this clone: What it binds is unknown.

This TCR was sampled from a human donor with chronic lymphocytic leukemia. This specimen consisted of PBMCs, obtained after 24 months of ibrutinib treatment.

CDR3 amino acids: CASADSGNQPQHF. CDR3 in DNA: TGCGCCAGCGCGGACAGCGGCAATCAGCCCCAGCATTTT. The chain combines TRBV10-1 with TRBJ1-5; D perhaps matches TRBD1 (6 bases). The CDR3 spans 13 residues. Germline CDR1 reads WNHNN; CDR2 reads SYGVQD (reference sequence). Trimming pared 8 bases from V and 2 bases from J, leaving 10 bases between.